This T cell receptor beta chain stems from a study of T-cell memory formation after mild COVID-19. TCRdb ran MiXCR on the 5' RACE reads and lists one entry per CDR3 protein. The sample yields approximately 250,000 distinct CDR3 sequences, roughly 14% seen once. Germline V gene sequence: CDR1 MNHEY, CDR2 SVGAGI. V shed 5 bases and J 7 bases; nucleotides not matched to a gene: 11. The CDR3 totals 15 residues. The receptor was derived from an adult woman who had mild COVID-19 (a few samples of this study predate the infection). Cell type and time point are not known. The sequenced sample consisted of PBMCs or a T cell subset sorted from them (not recorded which). The V gene is TRBV6-5, the J gene TRBJ1-1; 9 positions agree with TRBD1. CDR3 sequence reads: CASSPPGTGPGEAFF. For the CDR3, the DNA is TGTGCCAGCAGTCCACCCGGGACAGGGCCCGGTGAAGCTTTCTTT.